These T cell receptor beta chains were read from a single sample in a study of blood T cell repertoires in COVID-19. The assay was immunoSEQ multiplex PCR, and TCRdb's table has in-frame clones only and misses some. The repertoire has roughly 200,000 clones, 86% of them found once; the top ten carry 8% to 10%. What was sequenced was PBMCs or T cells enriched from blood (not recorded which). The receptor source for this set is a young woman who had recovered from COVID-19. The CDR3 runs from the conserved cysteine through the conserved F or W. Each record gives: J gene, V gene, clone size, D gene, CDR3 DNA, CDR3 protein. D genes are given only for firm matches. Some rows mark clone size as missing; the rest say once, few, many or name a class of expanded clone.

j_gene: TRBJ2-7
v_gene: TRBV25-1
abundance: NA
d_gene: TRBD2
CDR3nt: TGTGCCAGCAGTGAATACTTCCGGACTAGCGGGAGATACGAGCAGTACTTC
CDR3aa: CASSEYFRTSGRYEQYF

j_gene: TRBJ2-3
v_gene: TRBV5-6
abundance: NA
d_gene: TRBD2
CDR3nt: TGTGCCAGCAGCTTGGGACTAGCGGGAGTCACAGATACGCAGTATTTT
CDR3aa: CASSLGLAGVTDTQYF

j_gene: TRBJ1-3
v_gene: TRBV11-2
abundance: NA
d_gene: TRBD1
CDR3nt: TGTGCCAGCAACTTATTGGACAGGGGGGCCCTCTCTGGAAACACCATATATTTT
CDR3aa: CASNLLDRGALSGNTIYF

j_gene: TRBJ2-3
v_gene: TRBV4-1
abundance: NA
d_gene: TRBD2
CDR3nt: TGCGCCAGCAGCCAACATCTAGCGGGAGTAACAGATACGCAGTATTTT
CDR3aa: CASSQHLAGVTDTQYF

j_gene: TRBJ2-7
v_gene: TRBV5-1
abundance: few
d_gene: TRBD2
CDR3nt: TGCGCCAGCAGCCCCCAACCAACTAGCGGCTACGAGCAGTACTTC
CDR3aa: CASSPQPTSGYEQYF

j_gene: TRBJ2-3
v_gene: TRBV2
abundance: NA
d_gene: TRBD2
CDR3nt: TGTGCCAGCAGTGCCGGACTAGCGGGGGGCCTTGATACGCAGTATTTT
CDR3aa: CASSAGLAGGLDTQYF

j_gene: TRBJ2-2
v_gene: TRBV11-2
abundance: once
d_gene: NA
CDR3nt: TGTGCCAGCAGCTCTCAAGAGGGGACTTCTGGCGGGGAGCTGTTTTTT
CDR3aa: CASSSQEGTSGGELFF

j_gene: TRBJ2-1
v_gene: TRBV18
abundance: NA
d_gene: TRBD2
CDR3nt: TGTGCCAGCTCACCGACAGGGACTAGCAACAATGAGCAGTTCTTC
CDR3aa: CASSPTGTSNNEQFF

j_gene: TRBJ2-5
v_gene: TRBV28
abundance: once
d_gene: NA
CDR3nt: TGTGCCAGCAGTGAGCGACAGATATTGTCCCAGTACTTC
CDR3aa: CASSERQILSQYF

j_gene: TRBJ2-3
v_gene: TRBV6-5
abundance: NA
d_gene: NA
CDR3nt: TGTGCCAGCAGTTACTTTAGCGGGACAGCAGATACGCAGTATTTT
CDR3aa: CASSYFSGTADTQYF

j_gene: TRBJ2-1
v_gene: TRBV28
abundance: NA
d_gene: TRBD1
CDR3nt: TGTGCCAGCAGGCCCGGGACAGGGGCGAGAAATGAGCAGTTCTTC
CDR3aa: CASRPGTGARNEQFF

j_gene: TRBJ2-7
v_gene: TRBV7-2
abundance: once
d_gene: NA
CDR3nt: TGTGCCAGCAGCTTAGGCGCCCAATTTATCTACGAGCAGTACTTC
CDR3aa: CASSLGAQFIYEQYF

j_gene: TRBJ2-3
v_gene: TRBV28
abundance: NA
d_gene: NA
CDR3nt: TGTGCCAGCAGAGACAACAGGGTTCAGGGAGATACGCAGTATTTT
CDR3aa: CASRDNRVQGDTQYF

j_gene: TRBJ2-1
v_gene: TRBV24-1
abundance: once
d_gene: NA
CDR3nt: TGTGCCACCAGTGGGGTGGGTGGGAGGCTCTACAATGAGCAGTTCTTC
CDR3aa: CATSGVGGRLYNEQFF

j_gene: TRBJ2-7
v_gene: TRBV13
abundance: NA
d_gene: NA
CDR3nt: TGTGCCAGCAGCCTAAGGGGACTCAAGTACGAGCAGTACTTC
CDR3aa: CASSLRGLKYEQYF

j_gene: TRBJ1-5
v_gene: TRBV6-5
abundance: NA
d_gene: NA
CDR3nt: TGTGCCAGCAGAAGGGGAATGAGCAATCAGCCCCAGCATTTT
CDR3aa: CASRRGMSNQPQHF

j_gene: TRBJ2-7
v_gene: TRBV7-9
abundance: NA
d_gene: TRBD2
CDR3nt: TGTGCCAGCAGCTTAGTCGTTGCGGGAGAGGGCGAGCAGTACTTC
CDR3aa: CASSLVVAGEGEQYF

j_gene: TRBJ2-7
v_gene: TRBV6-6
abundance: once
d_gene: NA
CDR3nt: TGTGCCACCACCTCCAGCGGGACAATGCACGAGCAGTACTTC
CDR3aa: CATTSSGTMHEQYF

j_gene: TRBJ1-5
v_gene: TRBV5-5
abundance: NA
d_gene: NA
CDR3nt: TGTGCCAGCAGCCTTCTAGACAGCGGGAATCAGCCCCAGCATTTT
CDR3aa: CASSLLDSGNQPQHF

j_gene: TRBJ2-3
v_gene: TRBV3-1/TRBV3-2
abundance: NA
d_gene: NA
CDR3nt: TGTGCCAGCAGCCAAATGTACAGTAGCACAGATACGCAGTATTTT
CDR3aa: CASSQMYSSTDTQYF

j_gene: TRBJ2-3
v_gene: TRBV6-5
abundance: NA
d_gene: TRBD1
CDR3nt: TGTGCCAGCAGCCGCCGGGACAGGGGTGATACGCAGTATTTT
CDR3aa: CASSRRDRGDTQYF

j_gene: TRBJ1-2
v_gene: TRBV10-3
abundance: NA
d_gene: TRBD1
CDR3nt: TGTGCCATCAGTGAGTCAAGAGGACAGGGGAGAGACTATGGCTACACCTTC
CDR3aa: CAISESRGQGRDYGYTF

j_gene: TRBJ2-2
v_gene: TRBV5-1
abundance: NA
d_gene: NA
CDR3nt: TGCGCCAGCAGCTCCTTAGCGACCACCGGGGAGCTGTTTTTT
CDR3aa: CASSSLATTGELFF